This entry features one T cell receptor (beta chain) sequence. In germline, CDR1 is LNHDA, CDR2 SQIVND (reference sequence). The CDR3 loop spans 14 amino acids. Trimming took 4 bases from V and 3 from J, leaving 12 bases between them. Blood draws occurred at baseline, cycle 4 day 1, and cycle 7 day 1. These data come from a study of OX40 agonist ivuxolimab in advanced cancers. Study-level background: Patients were dosed intravenously with ivuxolimab at 0.01 to 10 mg/kg every 2 weeks. Hepatocellular carcinoma, melanoma, renal cell or head and neck cancer was diagnosed in the dose-escalation patients.

Data came from immunoSEQ multiplex PCR; TCRdb stores just in-frame clones and leaves some out. The sample yields around 68,000 clones, over 75% seen once. The sequence derives from an adult with an advanced solid tumor such as melanoma, head and neck, liver or kidney cancer. This chain joins TRBV19 and TRBJ2-5; D possibly corresponds to TRBD2 (6 bases). Sequencing used CD4+ or CD8+ T cells sorted from blood, obtained in a trial of the OX40 agonist ivuxolimab. The CDR3 nucleotides read TGTGCCAGTAGTACCGGGGACTGGAAAGAGACCCAGTACTTC. Amino acid sequence: CASSTGDWKETQYF.